This T cell receptor (beta chain) appears in the sequencing data of a study of T cell responses to AZD1222 COVID-19 vaccine. The method was immunoSEQ multiplex PCR; TCRdb's version includes in-frame clones alone and lacks a portion of them. The repertoire holds 100,000 to 150,000 clones, with 80% to 90% as singletons. On this clone itself: Antigen: not known.

Germline CDR1 is SGHVS and CDR2 is FQNEAQ. The CDR3 is 13 amino acids. V was shortened by 4 bases and J by 9 bases, with 13 bases between the two germline ends. Broader study findings: Donors were mostly white British, more females; clonal diversity possibly underestimated.

The chain links TRBV7-8 to TRBJ2-1; the D gene is possibly TRBD2 (5 bases). Sequences were derived from peripheral blood, sampled on day 0 of MenACWY control vaccination. The source is an adult in good health. This CDR3 is CASSSDLAREQFF. Here the CDR3 DNA reads TGTGCCAGCAGCTCGGACCTAGCACGTGAGCAGTTCTTC.